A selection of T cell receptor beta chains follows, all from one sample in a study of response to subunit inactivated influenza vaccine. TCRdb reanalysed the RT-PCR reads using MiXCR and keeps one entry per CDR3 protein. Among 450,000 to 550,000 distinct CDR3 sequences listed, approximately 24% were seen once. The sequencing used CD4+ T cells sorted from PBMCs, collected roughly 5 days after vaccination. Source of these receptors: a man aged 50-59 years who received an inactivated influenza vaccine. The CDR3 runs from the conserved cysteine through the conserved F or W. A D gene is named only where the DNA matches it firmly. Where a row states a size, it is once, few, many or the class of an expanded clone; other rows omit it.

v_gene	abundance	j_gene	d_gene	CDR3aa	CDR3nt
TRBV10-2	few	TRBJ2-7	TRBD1	CASSTSQGDHSYEQYF	TGCGCCAGCTCAACCTCGCAGGGGGATCACTCCTACGAGCAGTACTTC
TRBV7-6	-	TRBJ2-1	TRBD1	CASSSRWTGVNEQFF	TGTGCCAGCAGCTCTAGGTGGACAGGGGTTAATGAGCAGTTCTTC
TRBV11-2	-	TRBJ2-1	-	CASSLTPPLARAYNEQFF	TGTGCCAGCAGCTTAACCCCCCCACTAGCTAGGGCCTACAATGAGCAGTTCTTC
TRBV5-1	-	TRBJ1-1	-	CASSLATNTPNTEAFF	TGCGCCAGCAGCTTGGCCACAAACACCCCAAACACTGAAGCTTTCTTT
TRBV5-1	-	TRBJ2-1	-	CASSLRQDSYNEQFF	TGCGCCAGCAGCTTAAGACAGGACTCCTACAATGAGCAGTTCTTC
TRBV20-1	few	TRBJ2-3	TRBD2	CSARLAGAGTDTQYF	TGCAGTGCTAGACTAGCGGGAGCCGGAACAGATACGCAGTATTTT
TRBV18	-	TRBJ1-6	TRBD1	CASSPTGTGEGSPLHF	TGTGCCAGCTCACCAACCGGGACAGGGGAAGGCTCACCCCTCCACTTT
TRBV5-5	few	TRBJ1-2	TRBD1	CASSHSTGEVYGYTF	TGTGCCAGCAGCCACTCTACAGGGGAGGTCTATGGCTACACCTTC
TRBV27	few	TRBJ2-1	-	CASRGASLVNNEQFF	TGTGCCAGCAGGGGCGCTAGCCTGGTAAACAATGAGCAGTTCTTC
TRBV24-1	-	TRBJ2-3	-	CATSVASTDTQYF	TGTGCCACCTCCGTGGCCTCCACAGATACGCAGTATTTT
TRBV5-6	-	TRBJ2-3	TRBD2	CASSWTSSTDTQYF	TGTGCCAGCAGCTGGACTAGCAGCACAGATACGCAGTATTTT
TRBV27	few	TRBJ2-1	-	CASRDSGHPLDEQFF	TGTGCCAGCAGAGATTCGGGACATCCCCTCGATGAGCAGTTCTTC
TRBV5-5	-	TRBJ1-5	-	CASSLELGHPQHF	TGTGCCAGCAGCTTGGAGCTGGGCCATCCCCAGCATTTT
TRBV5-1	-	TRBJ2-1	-	CASSLGLDSYNEQFF	TGCGCCAGCAGCTTGGGCCTTGACTCCTACAATGAGCAGTTCTTC
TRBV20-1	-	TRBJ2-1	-	CSASDRGSGSSYNEQFF	TGCAGTGCGAGCGACAGGGGTAGCGGGAGCTCCTACAATGAGCAGTTCTTC
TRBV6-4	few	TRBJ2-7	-	CASRNSLRDEQYF	TGTGCCAGCAGAAACTCCCTTAGGGACGAGCAGTACTTC
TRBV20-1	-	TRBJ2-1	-	CSAKPGSGPTYNEQFF	TGCAGTGCTAAGCCTGGGAGCGGACCTACCTACAATGAGCAGTTCTTC
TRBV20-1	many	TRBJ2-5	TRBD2	CSASSLAGGGTQYF	TGCAGTGCTAGTAGCCTAGCGGGGGGGGGGACCCAGTACTTC
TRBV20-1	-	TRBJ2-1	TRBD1	CSASLEGTGGSLNEQFF	TGCAGTGCTAGCCTGGAGGGAACAGGGGGCTCCCTTAATGAGCAGTTCTTC
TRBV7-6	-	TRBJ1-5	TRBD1	CASSLGSHRGGNQPQHF	TGTGCCAGCAGCTTAGGGTCCCACAGGGGGGGCAATCAGCCCCAGCATTTT
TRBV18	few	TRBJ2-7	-	CASSPELLIMGEQYF	TGTGCCAGCTCACCAGAGCTCCTCATTATGGGCGAGCAGTACTTC
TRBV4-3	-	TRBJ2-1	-	CASSQQSSASSYNEQFF	TGCGCCAGCAGCCAGCAGTCTAGCGCGAGCTCCTACAATGAGCAGTTCTTC
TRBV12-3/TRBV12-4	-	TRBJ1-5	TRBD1	CASREDRGQPQHF	TGTGCCAGCAGGGAAGACAGGGGTCAGCCCCAGCATTTT
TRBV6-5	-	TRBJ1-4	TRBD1	CASSSGQGANEKLFF	TGTGCCAGCAGTTCCGGACAGGGGGCAAATGAAAAACTGTTTTTT
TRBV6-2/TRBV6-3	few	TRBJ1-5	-	CASSRPAGPQHF	TGTGCCAGCAGCCGGCCCGCAGGCCCCCAGCATTTT
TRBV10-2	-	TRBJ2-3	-	CASNPARSTGTQYF	TGCGCCAGCAACCCAGCGCGATCGACGGGTACGCAGTATTTT
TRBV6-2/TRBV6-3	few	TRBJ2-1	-	CASSFPSRGANNEQFF	TGTGCCAGCAGTTTCCCCAGCAGGGGCGCCAACAATGAGCAGTTCTTC
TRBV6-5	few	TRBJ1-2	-	CASSYSKQGNNYGYTF	TGTGCCAGCAGTTACTCGAAACAGGGTAATAACTATGGCTACACCTTC
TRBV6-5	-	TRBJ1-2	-	CASSYSTKEGYTF	TGTGCCAGCAGTTACTCGACTAAAGAGGGCTACACCTTC
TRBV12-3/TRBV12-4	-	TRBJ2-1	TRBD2	CASSPTSGRAGSYEQFF	TGTGCCAGCAGCCCTACTAGCGGGAGGGCCGGCTCATATGAGCAGTTCTTC
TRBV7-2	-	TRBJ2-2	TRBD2	CASSLGLAGRAGELFF	TGTGCCAGCAGCTTAGGCCTAGCGGGAAGAGCCGGGGAGCTGTTTTTT
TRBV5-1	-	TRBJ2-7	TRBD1	CASSLANRGTYEQYF	TGCGCCAGCAGCTTGGCCAACAGGGGAACCTACGAGCAGTACTTC
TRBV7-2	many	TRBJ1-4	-	CASSLGGGDEKLFF	TGTGCCAGCAGCCTGGGAGGGGGGGATGAAAAACTGTTTTTT
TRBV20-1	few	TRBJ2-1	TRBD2	CSAPPSGGLRSYNEQFF	TGCAGTGCTCCGCCGAGCGGGGGGCTTCGCTCCTACAATGAGCAGTTCTTC
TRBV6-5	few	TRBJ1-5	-	CASSYGWSNNQPQHF	TGTGCCAGCAGTTACGGGTGGTCCAACAATCAGCCCCAGCATTTT
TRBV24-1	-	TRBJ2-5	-	CATSESSPQETQYF	TGTGCCACCAGTGAATCTAGCCCACAGGAGACCCAGTACTTC
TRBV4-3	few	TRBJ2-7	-	CASSQDQGLNYEQYF	TGCGCCAGCAGCCAAGATCAGGGGCTAAACTACGAGCAGTACTTC
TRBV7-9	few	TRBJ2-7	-	CASSRTELSYEQYF	TGTGCCAGCAGCCGGACAGAGCTATCCTACGAGCAGTACTTC
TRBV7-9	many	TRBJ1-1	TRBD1	CASSRQGNTEAFF	TGTGCCAGCAGCCGACAGGGGAACACTGAAGCTTTCTTT
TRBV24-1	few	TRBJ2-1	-	CATSELTNGQQFF	TGTGCCACCAGTGAACTTACTAACGGGCAGCAGTTCTTC
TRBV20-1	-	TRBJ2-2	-	CSARDPRGLSNTGELFF	TGCAGTGCTAGAGATCCGCGGGGACTGTCGAACACCGGGGAGCTGTTTTTT
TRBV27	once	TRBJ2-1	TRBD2	CASVPSGRGEQFF	TGTGCCAGCGTGCCTAGCGGGAGGGGGGAGCAGTTCTTC